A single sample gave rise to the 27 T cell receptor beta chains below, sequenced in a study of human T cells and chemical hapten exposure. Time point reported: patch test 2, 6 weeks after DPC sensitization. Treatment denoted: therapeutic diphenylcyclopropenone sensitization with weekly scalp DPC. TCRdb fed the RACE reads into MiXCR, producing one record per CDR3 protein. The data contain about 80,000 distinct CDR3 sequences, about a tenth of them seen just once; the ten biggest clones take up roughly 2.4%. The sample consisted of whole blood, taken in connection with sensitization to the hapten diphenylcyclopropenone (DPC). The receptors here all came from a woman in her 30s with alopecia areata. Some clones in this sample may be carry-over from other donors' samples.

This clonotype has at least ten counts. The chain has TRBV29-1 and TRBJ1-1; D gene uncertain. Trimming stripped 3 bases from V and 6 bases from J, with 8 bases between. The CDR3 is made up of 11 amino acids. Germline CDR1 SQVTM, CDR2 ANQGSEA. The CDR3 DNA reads TGCAGCGTTGATTTCGGAGCTGAAGCTTTCTTT. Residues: CSVDFGAEAFF.

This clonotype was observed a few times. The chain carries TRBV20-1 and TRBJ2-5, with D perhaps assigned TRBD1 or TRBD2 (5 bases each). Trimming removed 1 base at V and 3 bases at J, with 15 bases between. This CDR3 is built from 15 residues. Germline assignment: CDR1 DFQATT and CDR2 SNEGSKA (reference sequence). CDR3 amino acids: CSARAARGPEETQYF. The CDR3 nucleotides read TGCAGTGCTAGAGCAGCGAGGGGTCCAGAAGAGACCCAGTACTTC.

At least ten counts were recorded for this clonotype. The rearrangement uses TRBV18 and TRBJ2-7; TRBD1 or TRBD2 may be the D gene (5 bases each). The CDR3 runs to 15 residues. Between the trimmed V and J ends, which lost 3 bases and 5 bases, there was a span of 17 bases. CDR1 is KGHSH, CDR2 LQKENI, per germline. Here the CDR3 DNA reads TGTGCCAGCTCACCTTTCGGGGCGTCGAGCGACGAGCAGTACTTC. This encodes CASSPFGASSDEQYF. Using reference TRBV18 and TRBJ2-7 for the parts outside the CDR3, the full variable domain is NAGVMQNPRHLVRRRGQEARLRCSPMKGHSHVYWYRQLPEEGLKFMVYLQKENIIDESGMPKERFSAEFPKEGPSILRIQQVVRGDSAAYFCASSPFGASSDEQYFGPGTRLTVT.

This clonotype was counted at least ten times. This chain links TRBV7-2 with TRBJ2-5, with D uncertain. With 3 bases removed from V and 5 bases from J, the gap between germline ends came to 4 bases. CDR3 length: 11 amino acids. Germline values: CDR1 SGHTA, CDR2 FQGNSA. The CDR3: CASSLTETQYF. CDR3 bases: TGTGCCAGCAGCTTGACCGAGACCCAGTACTTC.

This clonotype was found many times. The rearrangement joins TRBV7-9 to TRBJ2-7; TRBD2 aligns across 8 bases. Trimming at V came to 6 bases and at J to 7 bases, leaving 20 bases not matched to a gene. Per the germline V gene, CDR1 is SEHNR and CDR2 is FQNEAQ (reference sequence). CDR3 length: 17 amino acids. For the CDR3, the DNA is TGTGCCAGCAGGACCGTCACGGCGTCTGGGGGACTAGGGGAGCAGTACTTC. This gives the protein CASRTVTASGGLGEQYF.

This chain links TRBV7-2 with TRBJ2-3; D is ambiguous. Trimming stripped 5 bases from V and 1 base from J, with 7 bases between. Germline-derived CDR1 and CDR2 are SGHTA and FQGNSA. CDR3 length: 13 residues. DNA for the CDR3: TGTGCCAGCAGCCCGCGGCGCACAGATACGCAGTATTTT. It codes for CASSPRRTDTQYF.

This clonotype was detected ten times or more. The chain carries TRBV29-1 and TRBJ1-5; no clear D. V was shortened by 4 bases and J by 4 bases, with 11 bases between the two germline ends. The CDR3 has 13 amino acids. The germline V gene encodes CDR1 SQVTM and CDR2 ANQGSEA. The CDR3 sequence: CSVGPDGNQPQHF. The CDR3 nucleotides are TGCAGCGTTGGCCCTGATGGGAATCAGCCCCAGCATTTT.

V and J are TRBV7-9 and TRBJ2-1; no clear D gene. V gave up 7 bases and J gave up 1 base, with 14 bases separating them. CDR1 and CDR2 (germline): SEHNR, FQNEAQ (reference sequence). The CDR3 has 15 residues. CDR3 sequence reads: CASTQAIGSYNEQFF. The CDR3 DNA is TGTGCCAGCACCCAGGCCATTGGGTCCTACAATGAGCAGTTCTTC.

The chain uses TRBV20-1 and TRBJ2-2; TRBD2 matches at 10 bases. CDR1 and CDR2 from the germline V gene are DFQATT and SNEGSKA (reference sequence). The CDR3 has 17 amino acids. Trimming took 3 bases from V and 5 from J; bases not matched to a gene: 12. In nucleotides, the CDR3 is TGCAGTGCTAGGAGGGAACTAGCGGGATTTCATACCGGGGAGCTGTTTTTT. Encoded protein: CSARRELAGFHTGELFF.

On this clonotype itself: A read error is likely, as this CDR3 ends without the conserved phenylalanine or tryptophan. CDR3 sequence: CASSYEVMNTEAFL. The CDR3 DNA sequence: TGTGCCAGCAGTTACGAGGTTATGAACACTGAAGCTTTCTTA. The V call is TRBV6-2 or TRBV6-3, the J call TRBJ1-1; no clear D gene. The V end was cut by 2 bases, the J end by 0 bases, with 7 bases between. The CDR3 contains 14 residues. Looked up from germline, CDR1 is MNHEY and CDR2 is SVGEGT.

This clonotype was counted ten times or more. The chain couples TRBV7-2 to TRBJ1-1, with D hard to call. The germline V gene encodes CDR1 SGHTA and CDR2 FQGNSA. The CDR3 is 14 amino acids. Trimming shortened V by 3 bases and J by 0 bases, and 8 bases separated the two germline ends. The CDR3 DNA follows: TGTGCCAGCAGCTTTGGTGGGCTGAACACTGAAGCTTTCTTT. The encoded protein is CASSFGGLNTEAFF.

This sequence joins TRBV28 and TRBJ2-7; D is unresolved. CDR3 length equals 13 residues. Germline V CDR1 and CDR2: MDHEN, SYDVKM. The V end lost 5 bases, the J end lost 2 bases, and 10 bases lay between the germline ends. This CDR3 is CASSPGPTYEQYF. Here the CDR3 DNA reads TGTGCCAGCAGTCCCGGGCCAACCTACGAGCAGTACTTC. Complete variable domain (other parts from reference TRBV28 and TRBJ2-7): DVKVTQSSRYLVKRTGEKVFLECVQDMDHENMFWYRQDPGLGLRLIYFSYDVKMKEKGDIPEGYSVSREKKERFSLILESASTNQTSMYLCASSPGPTYEQYFGPGTRLTVT.

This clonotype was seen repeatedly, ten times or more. CDR3 nucleotides: TGTGCCAGCAGTGAAGTTGCCGCAGAGATAGGCTACACCTTC. Its protein is CASSEVAAEIGYTF. The gene calls are TRBV25-1 and TRBJ1-2; no definite D call. This CDR3 has 14 amino acids. CDR1 is MGHDK and CDR2 is SYGVNS in the germline V gene. V dropped 2 bases and J dropped 8 bases, with 15 bases sitting between them.

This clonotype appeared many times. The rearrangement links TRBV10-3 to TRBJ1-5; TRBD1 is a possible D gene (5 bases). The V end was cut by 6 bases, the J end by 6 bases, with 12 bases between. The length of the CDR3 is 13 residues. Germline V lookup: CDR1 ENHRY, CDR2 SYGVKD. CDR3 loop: CAISPDTAQPQHF. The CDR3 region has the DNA TGTGCCATCAGCCCGGACACTGCTCAGCCCCAGCATTTT.

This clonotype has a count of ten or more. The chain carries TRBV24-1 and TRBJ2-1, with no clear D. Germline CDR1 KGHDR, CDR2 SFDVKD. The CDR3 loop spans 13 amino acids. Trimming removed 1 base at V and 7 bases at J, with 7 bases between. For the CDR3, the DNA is TGTGCCACCAGTGATTTTGGACGGAATGAGCAGTTCTTC. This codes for CATSDFGRNEQFF.

The CDR3, as DNA: TGTGCCAGCAGCTATCACGATTCGGATAATGAGCAGTTCTTC. Its translation is CASSYHDSDNEQFF. This sequence joins TRBV11-2 and TRBJ2-1; D unresolved. Trimming left V 4 bases short and J 7 bases short, with 14 bases between. Germline CDR1 reads SGHAT; CDR2 reads FQNNGV. The CDR3 totals 14 residues.

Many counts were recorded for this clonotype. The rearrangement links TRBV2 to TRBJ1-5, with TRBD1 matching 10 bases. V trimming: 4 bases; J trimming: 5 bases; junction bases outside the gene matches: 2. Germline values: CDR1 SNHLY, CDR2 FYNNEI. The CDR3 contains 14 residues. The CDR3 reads CASSGTGGDQPQHF. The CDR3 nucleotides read TGTGCCAGCAGTGGGACAGGGGGGGATCAGCCCCAGCATTTT.

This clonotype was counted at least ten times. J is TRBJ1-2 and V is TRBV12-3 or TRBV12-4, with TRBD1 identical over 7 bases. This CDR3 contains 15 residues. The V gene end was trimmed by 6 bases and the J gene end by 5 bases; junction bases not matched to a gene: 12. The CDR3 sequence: CASSPTGISQYGYTF. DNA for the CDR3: TGTGCCAGCAGCCCGACAGGGATCTCCCAATATGGCTACACCTTC.

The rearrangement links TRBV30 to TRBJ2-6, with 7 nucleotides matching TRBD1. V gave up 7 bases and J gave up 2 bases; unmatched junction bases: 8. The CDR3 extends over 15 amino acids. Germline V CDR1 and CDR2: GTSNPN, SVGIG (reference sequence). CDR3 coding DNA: TGTGCCTTCGAAAAAGGGGGCGCTGGGGCCAACGTCCTGACTTTC. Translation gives CAFEKGGAGANVLTF.

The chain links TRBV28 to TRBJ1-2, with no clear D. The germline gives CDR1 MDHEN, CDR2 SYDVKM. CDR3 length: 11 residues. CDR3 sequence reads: CAVTANYGYTF. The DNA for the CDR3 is TGTGCGGTTACAGCGAACTATGGCTACACCTTC.

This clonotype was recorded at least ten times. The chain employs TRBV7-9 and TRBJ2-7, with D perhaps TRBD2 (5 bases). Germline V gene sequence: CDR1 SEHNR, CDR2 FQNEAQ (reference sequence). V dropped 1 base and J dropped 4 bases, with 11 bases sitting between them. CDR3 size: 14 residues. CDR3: CASSLEDFDYEQYF. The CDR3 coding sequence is TGTGCCAGCAGCTTAGAGGACTTCGATTACGAGCAGTACTTC.

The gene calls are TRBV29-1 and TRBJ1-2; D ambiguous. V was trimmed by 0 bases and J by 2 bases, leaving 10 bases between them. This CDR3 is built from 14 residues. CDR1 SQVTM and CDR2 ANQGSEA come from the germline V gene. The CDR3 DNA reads TGCAGCGTTGAAGATCCGGCGGGAAACTATGGCTACACCTTC. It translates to CSVEDPAGNYGYTF.

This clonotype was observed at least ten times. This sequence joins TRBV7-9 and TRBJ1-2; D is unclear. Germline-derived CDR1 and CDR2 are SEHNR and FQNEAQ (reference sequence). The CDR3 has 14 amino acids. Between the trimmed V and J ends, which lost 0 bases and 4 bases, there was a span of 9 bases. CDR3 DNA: TGTGCCAGCAGCTTAGCGGCAGGCGCCTATGGCTACACCTTC. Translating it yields CASSLAAGAYGYTF.

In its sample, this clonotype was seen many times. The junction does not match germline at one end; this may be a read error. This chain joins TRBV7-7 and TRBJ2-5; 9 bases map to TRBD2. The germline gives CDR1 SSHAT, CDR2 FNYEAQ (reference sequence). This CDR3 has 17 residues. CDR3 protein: CASSLNLAGVSQETQYF. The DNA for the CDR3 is TGTGCTAGCAGCTTAAATTTAGCGGGAGTGTCCCAAGAGACCCAGTACTTC.

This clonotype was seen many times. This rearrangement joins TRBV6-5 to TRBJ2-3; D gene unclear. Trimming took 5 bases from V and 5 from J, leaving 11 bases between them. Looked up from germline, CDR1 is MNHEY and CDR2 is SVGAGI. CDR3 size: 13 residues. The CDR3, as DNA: TGTGCCAGCAGTCGAAGCACGGGAGATACGCAGTATTTT. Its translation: CASSRSTGDTQYF.

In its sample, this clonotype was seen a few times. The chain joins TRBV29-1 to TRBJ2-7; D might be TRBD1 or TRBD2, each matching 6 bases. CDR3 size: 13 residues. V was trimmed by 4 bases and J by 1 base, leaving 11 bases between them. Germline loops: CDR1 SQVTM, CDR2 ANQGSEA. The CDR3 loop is CSVVRGASYEQYF. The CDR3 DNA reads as TGCAGCGTTGTTAGGGGGGCATCCTACGAGCAGTACTTC.

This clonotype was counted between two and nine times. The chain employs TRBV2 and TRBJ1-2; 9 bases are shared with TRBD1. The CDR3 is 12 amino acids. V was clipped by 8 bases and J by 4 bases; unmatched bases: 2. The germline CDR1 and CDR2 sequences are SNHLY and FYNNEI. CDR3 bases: TGTGCCAGCGAGACAGGGGGCTATGGCTACACCTTC. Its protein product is CASETGGYGYTF.